This T cell receptor beta chain was found in a study of cytomegalovirus exposure and HLA in healthy donors. Whole-study findings and limits: Per a prior analysis, the majority of TCR beta V segments were productive roughly 90% or roughly 30% of the time. A later analysis linked more than 15,000 TCR beta sequences to HLA alleles at 0.05 false discovery rate. Later on, analysis showed that most CMV-associated TCR beta chains appeared to be HLA-restricted. Judged likely to be a sequencing artifact was a cluster of highly shared sequence variants.

Comment on this clone: Antigen: not known.

The germline V gene has CDR1 SQVTM and CDR2 ANQGSEA. Trimming removed 3 bases from V and 2 bases from J; junction bases left unmatched: 4. CDR3 length equals 14 residues. The PCR made use of 60 Vbeta and 13 Jbeta primers. Profiling relied on immunoSEQ multiplex PCR, and the TCRdb table lists in-frame clones only, not all of them. Its listing shows some 34,000 clones. The chain carries TRBV29-1 and TRBJ1-3; 7 bases map to TRBD1. What was sequenced was PBMCs. The TCR was taken from a middle-aged woman in good health and CMV-seropositive. CDR3 protein: CSVERGRAGNTIYF. The CDR3 nucleotides are TGCAGCGTTGAGAGGGGGCGGGCTGGAAACACCATATATTTT.